The 7 T cell receptor beta chains below come from one sample, sequenced in a study of blood T cells in healthy people across ages. Together with a sample-barcoded 5' primer, a J-beta primer mix was included in a second PCR lasting about 7 to 11 cycles. TCRdb re-derived calls from the 5' RACE reads in MiXCR, one entry per CDR3 protein. There are almost 800,000 distinct CDR3 sequences in the sample; 58% occur only once, and about 20% lies in the top ten. Sequencing was carried out using blood. The receptors were sampled from a man aged 25-40 years in good health.

This clonotype was detected a few times. This chain links TRBV12-3 or TRBV12-4 with TRBJ2-5, with D unclear. V was clipped by 7 bases and J by 5 bases, with 11 bases between them. The CDR3 loop spans 12 amino acids. In DNA form, the CDR3 reads TGTGCCAGCAAGGGCGCCGCGGAGACCCAGTACTTC. Its translation: CASKGAAETQYF.

This sequence joins TRBV15 and TRBJ1-2, with D unresolved. Germline V CDR1 and CDR2: LNHNV, YYDKDF (reference sequence). The CDR3 has 15 amino acids. V gave up 5 bases and J gave up 3 bases, with 16 bases separating them. CDR3 nucleotides: TGTGCCACCAGCCCAGAACGTTCGGGATACTATGGCTACACCTTC. Translated: CATSPERSGYYGYTF.

There are a few counts of this clonotype. V and J are TRBV11-2 and TRBJ2-5, with 9 positions matching TRBD2. J lost 4 bases, V lost 1 base, and 10 bases had no gene match. Germline lookup yields CDR1 SGHAT and CDR2 FQNNGV. The CDR3 has 17 amino acids. CDR3 in DNA: TGTGCCAGCAGCTTAGTCTCTGCGGGAGGGGGGAGAGAGACCCAGTACTTC. It yields the protein CASSLVSAGGGRETQYF.

In DNA form, the CDR3 reads TGCAGTGCTCGCCCCAGGGACTCCTACGAGCAGTACTTC. Protein: CSARPRDSYEQYF. The genes are TRBV20-1 and TRBJ2-7; maybe TRBD1 (5 bases). Trimming took 5 bases from V and 0 from J, leaving 11 bases between them. CDR3 length: 13 amino acids. CDR1 DFQATT and CDR2 SNEGSKA come from the germline V gene (reference sequence).

This clonotype was picked up a small number of times. The V call is TRBV29-1, the J call TRBJ1-1; D not resolved. CDR1 is SQVTM, CDR2 ANQGSEA, per germline. Trimming shortened V by 7 bases and J by 2 bases, and 8 bases separated the two germline ends. The CDR3 runs 11 residues. CDR3 in DNA: TGCAGCGCTGATCTAAACACTGAAGCTTTCTTT. Encoded protein: CSADLNTEAFF.

The chain uses TRBV6-1 and TRBJ1-6, with TRBD1 matching over 7 bases. The germline V gene encodes CDR1 MNHNS and CDR2 SASEGT. J was trimmed by 7 bases and V by 6 bases; bases with no gene match: 15. The CDR3 sequence is 17 residues long. The chain's CDR3 is CASRSPRQGLKNSPLHF. DNA for the CDR3: TGTGCCAGCAGAAGCCCTAGACAGGGTCTCAAGAATTCACCCCTCCACTTT.

The genes are TRBV6-5 and TRBJ1-2; a possible D gene is TRBD1 (5 bases). The CDR3 runs to 13 residues. Trimming removed 7 bases at V and 8 bases at J, with 17 bases between. CDR1 is MNHEY and CDR2 is SVGAGI in the germline V gene. CDR3 nucleotides: TGTGCCAGCAAAGGCGGACCCGGGGGAGGCTACACCTTC. Its translation: CASKGGPGGGYTF.